This entry is about one TCR beta chain. The antigen this receptor binds is unknown. The conserved phenylalanine or tryptophan is not found at the CDR3 terminus, so this likely reflects a read error. This record comes from a study of cytomegalovirus exposure and HLA in healthy donors listed by TCRdb under 2017. Concerning the study at large: According to an earlier analysis of around 600 of the donors, about 179 million T cells yielded over 100 million unique TCR beta sequences and approximately 280 Gb of sequence data. An early release that covered roughly 600 HLA-typed donors contained about 300 gigabases of sequencing data and tens of millions of unique TCR sequences. The genetic ancestry cluster associated with self-reported Caucasian donors included about 84% of the roughly 410 genotyped donors. The study aimed to test whether cataloging public T cell receptors could reveal signatures of past pathogen exposure. The study used immunosequencing to profile the T cell repertoires of several hundred subjects and linked those repertoires to cytomegalovirus serostatus. Along with the approximately 700-subject first cohort, a separate validation cohort of over a hundred different subjects was used. The study combined high-throughput TCR immunosequencing, statistical association of individual TCRs with disease status, and machine learning to predict cytomegalovirus infection status. To study patterns of TCR occurrence, a later analysis re-analyzed previously published TCR beta repertoires from 700 or so donors and added high-resolution HLA genotyping. In the later analysis, no new phenotypic data were used to find candidate immune exposures; instead, reliance was placed on TCR beta sequences and their occurrence across donors. To decide whether each TCR beta V gene segment behaved as functional or pseudogenic, an earlier analysis of some 540 of the donors relied on high-throughput TCR beta sequencing. Donor age, sex, ethnicity and CMV serostatus were collected together with the repertoire data. Genome-wide SNP genotypes for about 65% of the 666 donors were used in a later genetic analysis, which treated that subset as a discovery cohort. Every discovery cohort repertoire had been produced on one sequencing platform. Both class I and class II loci were covered by HLA typing, at four-digit resolution. The number of donors typed differed by locus, with roughly 629-640 for A, B, C, DRB1 and DQB1, over 500 for DQA1, 606 for DPA1, and 472 for DPB1. Five DR-DQ haplotypes were handled as single units for association and clustering, since linkage in the cohort was strong. Across around 400 genotyped donors of the cohort, an average of about 240,000 unique TCR beta nucleotide sequences per donor were sequenced, and approximately 17% of those sequences were non-productive.

General conclusions and limits of the study: For the cohort, immune exposure information was limited to CMV serostatus. In a later analysis, most CMV-associated TCR beta chains were found to appear HLA-restricted, with HLA associations seemingly driven largely by CMV exposure. The classifier was reported to diagnose cytomegalovirus status with high specificity and sensitivity in both the original cohort and the validation cohort. A later analysis reported that several top co-occurrence clusters appeared linked to parvovirus B19, influenza, CMV and Epstein-Barr virus. In a later analysis, HLA-associated TCR beta chains showed more clonal expansion and lower generation probabilities than non-associated chains that were equally common. In this cohort, only TCR beta chains were sequenced, and detectable features were limited by the absence of alpha or paired-chain data. A further reported finding was that TCR beta sequences accurately predicted the HLA-A and HLA-B alleles for most subjects in the first cohort. Correlated functional status among segregating V segments might be attributable to linkage disequilibrium, but an unknown experimental factor could not be ruled out. Most TCR sequences were seen in very few donors, while some public TCRs were found in many individuals. Because HLA typing was missing for some donors at each locus, association tests included only the typed subset. In the study, approximately 160 TCR beta chains were listed as associated with cytomegalovirus. In a later analysis, over 15,000 TCR beta sequences were associated with specific HLA alleles at a false discovery rate of 0.05. The earlier analysis of approximately 590 of the donors excluded roughly 17 rarely observed V segments, including chromosome 9 orphons, because counts were too low. The 87-base-pair reads could not distinguish some IMGT-functional V segments, including TRBV6-2 and TRBV6-3, so those segments were excluded. In vitro tests confirmed that a few of the cytomegalovirus-associated TCR beta chains recognize cytomegalovirus antigens. It was suggested by the authors that the approach could potentially be generalized to other disease states and immunological phenotypes. According to a later genetic analysis, donors in an Asian-associated ancestry cluster had fewer N-insertions in productive TCRs than the roughly 670-donor mean. In a later genetic analysis, a missense DCLRE1C variant was associated with V-gene and J-gene trimming of TCR beta chains, and the association was replicated in an independent cohort. When HLA alleles, especially DR and DQ, strongly co-occurred, attributing TCR associations to individual alleles was difficult. In a later analysis, the rate of TCR association differed among HLA loci, with DRB1 alleles having the most associated TCRs and HLA-C alleles having the fewest. In an earlier analysis of under 600 of the donors, most TCR beta V segments were observed in productive rearrangements about 90% or about 30% of the time, broadly matching IMGT annotations. The presence/absence analyses assumed that sequencing depth was roughly uniform across donors, and that assumption may not be true. The sequencing pipeline was judged likely to have produced a cluster of highly shared sequence variants as a technical artifact.

Via the germline V gene (reference sequence), CDR1 is SGHNT and CDR2 YYREEE. V loses 4 bases at its end and J loses 4 bases; junction bases beyond the gene matches: 3. Inclusive of both ends, the CDR3 amounts to 13 amino acids. Only the CDR3 portion is preserved as DNA: 39 bases, with reading frame beginning at the first base. The cohort was made up of several hundred healthy bone marrow donors. At the time of sampling, every cohort member was nominally healthy, though immune exposures that went unrecorded were likely present. The donor tested CMV seronegative and was one of the 352 seronegative cohort members. A peripheral blood sample was provided by each donor, and peripheral blood mononuclear cells were used for TCR beta sequencing. Genomic DNA extraction from the blood cell samples was performed with the Qiagen DNeasy Blood Extraction Kit. Receptor libraries were prepared by the immunoSEQ multiplex PCR assay. For the multiplex PCR, a mixture combining 60 forward primers for TCR Vbeta segments and 13 reverse primers for TCR Jbeta segments was used. The CDR3 region of rearranged TCR beta genes was amplified from genomic DNA with a multiplex PCR assay. On the Illumina HiSeq System, the amplified TCR beta libraries were sequenced as 87-base-pair reads. Per the original workflow: Across the roughly 700 repertoires, a later analysis counted approximately 83 million unique TCR beta chains, roughly 11 million of which were shared by at least two donors. To remove PCR and sequencing errors, raw reads were error-corrected and collapsed into unique sequences using a nearest-neighbor algorithm that merged closely related sequences. Alignment of CDR3 sequences to IMGT reference sequences was used to assign V, D and J gene segments. For a sequence to be retained, a match of at least six nucleotides was required to both a V gene segment and a J gene segment. A rearrangement was called productive if the CDR3 had no stop codons and remained in frame with V and J, and every other rearrangement was called non-productive. Following IMGT convention, CDR3 was defined as the stretch from the second conserved V-encoded cysteine up to the conserved J-encoded phenylalanine. In an earlier analysis of some 550 of the donors, sequences lacking an unambiguous match to a single V gene segment were excluded. An earlier analysis of 450 to 650 of the donors called V segments functional above 56.7% productive rearrangements and segregating when the between-donor standard deviation exceeded 5%. A statistical classification framework was built for diagnosing cytomegalovirus status from the catalog of TCR beta chain sequences. A later analysis assigned V and J genes by comparing TCR nucleotide sequences with IMGT/GENE-DB human TR gene sequences. The TCRdist pipeline was used in a later analysis to assign CDR3 sequences and most-parsimonious VDJ recombination scenarios. A later analysis defined each TCR beta chain by its CDR3 amino acid sequence plus V-gene family, and excluded reads lacking a unique V-gene family. As a way to deal with suspected cross-contamination and a sequencing artifact, a later analysis dropped hundreds of nucleotide sequences that were highly shared and had low generation probability. In a later analysis, a clonal expansion index was calculated for each public chain from normalized within-repertoire ranks of inferred template counts. In a later analysis, generation probabilities were computed using a VDJ recombination model fitted to out-of-frame rearrangements, and the results were checked against IGoR. A later analysis scored TCR-TCR, TCR-HLA and TCR-CMV co-occurrence with hypergeometric tests, applying a repertoire-size bias correction to TCR pairs. To estimate false discovery rates, a later analysis permuted the HLA or CMV assignments 20 times. In a later analysis, co-occurring TCRs were grouped with DBSCAN, and TCRdist sequence similarity was added when clustering was performed within HLA-allele-positive subsets. Co-occurrence clustering excluded repertoires with fewer than 30,000 or more than 120,000 public chains, plus five with anomalous nucleotide sharing. TCRdb re-hosts the immuneACCESS table, in-frame sequences only. Its copies lack some clones; in the studies checked, an unresolved V gene accounts for under half of them, and the cause for the rest is not known. The V and J calls and the clone size are those of that table, but D and trimming were determined from the DNA. Recorded for this sample are about 250,000 clones; roughly 70% of them occurred a single time. The top ten constitute over 2% of the sample.

Rearrangement joined TRBV5-4 to TRBJ1-2; TRBD1 agrees with 8 junctional bases. Sequenced sample: PBMCs. The sequence was collected from a female donor in good health and CMV-seronegative. In nucleotides, the sequence is TGTGCCAGCAGCCAGACAGGGGTCTATGGCTACACCCTC. Its coded protein is CASSQTGVYGYTL.